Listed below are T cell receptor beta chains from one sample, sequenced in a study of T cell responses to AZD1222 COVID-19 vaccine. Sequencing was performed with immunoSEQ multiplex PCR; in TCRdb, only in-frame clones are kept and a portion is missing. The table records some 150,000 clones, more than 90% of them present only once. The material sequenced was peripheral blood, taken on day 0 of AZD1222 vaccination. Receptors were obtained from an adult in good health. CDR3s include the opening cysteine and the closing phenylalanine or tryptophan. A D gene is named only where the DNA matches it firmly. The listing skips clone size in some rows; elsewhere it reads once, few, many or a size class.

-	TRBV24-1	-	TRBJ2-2	CATSHGIFETGELFF	TGTGCCACCAGTCATGGGATATTCGAAACCGGGGAGCTGTTTTTT
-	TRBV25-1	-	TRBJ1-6	CASSELGDTNSPLHF	TGTGCCAGCAGTGAATTAGGAGATACCAATTCACCCCTCCACTTT
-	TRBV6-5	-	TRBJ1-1	CASSNSLEAFF	TGTGCCAGCAGCAACAGCCTGGAAGCTTTCTTT
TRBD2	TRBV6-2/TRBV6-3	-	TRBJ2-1	CASSSGTSSDEQFF	TGTGCCAGCAGTTCTGGGACTAGCTCGGATGAGCAGTTCTTC
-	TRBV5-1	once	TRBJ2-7	CASSFGINEQYF	TGCGCCAGCAGCTTCGGGATAAACGAGCAGTACTTC
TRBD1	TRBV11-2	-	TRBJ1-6	CASSLDRGPSPLHF	TGTGCCAGCAGCTTAGACAGGGGGCCATCACCCCTCCACTTT
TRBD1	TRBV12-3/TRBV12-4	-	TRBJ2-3	CASRTGATDTQYF	TGTGCCAGCCGGACAGGGGCGACAGATACGCAGTATTTT
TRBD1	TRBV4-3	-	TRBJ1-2	CASSPRQGSNYGYTF	TGCGCCAGCAGCCCCCGACAGGGCTCTAACTATGGCTACACCTTC
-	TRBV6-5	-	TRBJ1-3	CASRRDGSSGNTIYF	TGTGCCAGCAGACGGGACGGATCCTCTGGAAACACCATATATTTT
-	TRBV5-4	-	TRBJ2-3	CASSLAGGRTDTQYF	TGTGCCAGCAGCTTGGCTGGCGGTCGCACAGATACGCAGTATTTT
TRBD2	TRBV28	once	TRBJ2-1	CASSLMAGGVNEQFF	TGTGCCAGCAGTTTAATGGCGGGAGGGGTCAATGAGCAGTTCTTC
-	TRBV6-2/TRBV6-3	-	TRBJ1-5	CASSYEGLISPQHF	TGTGCCAGCAGTTACGAGGGCTTAATCTCGCCCCAGCATTTT
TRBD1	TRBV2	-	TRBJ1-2	CASTTTGFGYTF	TGTGCCAGCACAACGACAGGGTTTGGCTACACCTTC
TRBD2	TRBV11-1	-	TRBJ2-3	CASSLRTSLDTQYF	TGTGCCAGCAGCTTACGGACTAGCCTCGATACGCAGTATTTT
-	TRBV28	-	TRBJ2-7	CASREAGLSYEQYF	TGTGCCAGCAGGGAAGCGGGCCTCTCCTACGAGCAGTACTTC
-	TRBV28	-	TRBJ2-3	CASFEGGGLFSTDTQYF	TGTGCCAGCTTTGAGGGGGGCGGTTTGTTTAGCACAGATACGCAGTATTTT
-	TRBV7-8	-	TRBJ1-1	CASSFRVENTEAFF	TGTGCCAGCAGCTTCAGGGTTGAGAACACTGAAGCTTTCTTT
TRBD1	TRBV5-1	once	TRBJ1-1	CASSIPGQAEAFF	TGCGCCAGCAGCATACCGGGACAGGCTGAAGCTTTCTTT
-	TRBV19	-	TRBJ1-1	CASSRGREVVNTEAFF	TGTGCCAGTAGTAGAGGCCGCGAGGTTGTGAACACTGAAGCTTTCTTT
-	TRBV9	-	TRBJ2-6	CASSMYSGANVLTF	TGTGCCAGCAGCATGTACTCTGGGGCCAACGTCCTGACTTTC
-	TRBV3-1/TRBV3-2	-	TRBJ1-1	CASSPGGEFYTEAFF	TGTGCCAGCAGCCCCGGGGGCGAGTTTTACACTGAAGCTTTCTTT